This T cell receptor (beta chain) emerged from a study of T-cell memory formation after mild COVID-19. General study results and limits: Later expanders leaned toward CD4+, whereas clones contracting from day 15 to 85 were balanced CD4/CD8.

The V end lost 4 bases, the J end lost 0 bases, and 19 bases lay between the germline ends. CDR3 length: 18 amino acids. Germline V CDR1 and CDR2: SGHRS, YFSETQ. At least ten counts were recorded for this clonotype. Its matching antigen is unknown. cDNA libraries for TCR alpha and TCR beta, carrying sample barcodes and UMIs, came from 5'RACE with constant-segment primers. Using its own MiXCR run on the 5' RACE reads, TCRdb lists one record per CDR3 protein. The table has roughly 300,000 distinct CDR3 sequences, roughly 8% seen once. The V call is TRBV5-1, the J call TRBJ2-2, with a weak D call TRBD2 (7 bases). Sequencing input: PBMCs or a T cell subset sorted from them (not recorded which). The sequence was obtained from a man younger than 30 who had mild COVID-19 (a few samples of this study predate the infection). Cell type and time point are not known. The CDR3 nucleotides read TGCGCCAGCAGCGGGCGCCCCACGGGGGGCGCGAACACCGGGGAGCTGTTTTTT. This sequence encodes CASSGRPTGGANTGELFF.